This TCR beta chain was sequenced in a study of spatial heterogeneity in lung cancer. Overall study findings and caveats: Higher tumor mutation counts went along with higher counts of expanded intratumoral alpha and beta TCRs.

This clonotype came up many times. The antigen is unknown. This beta chain was picked up by a library intended for alpha chains and is off target, so its count carries little meaning. TCRdb re-called the 5' RACE reads with MiXCR, one entry per CDR3 protein. The sample lists roughly 10,000 distinct CDR3 sequences, approximately 8% occurring once. Specified time point: sample taken at primary tumor resection. V lost 4 bases and J 5 bases, leaving 14 bases between the germline ends. The CDR3 spans 13 residues. The germline V gene encodes CDR1 DFQATT and CDR2 SNEGSKA (reference sequence). This specimen was lung tumor tissue, taken at surgery. This chain uses TRBV20-1 with TRBJ1-1; possible D gene TRBD1, 6 bases. The TCR was taken from a female donor with early-stage non-small cell lung cancer. CDR3 DNA: TGCAGTGCTAATGGGGGCAGGGGTACTGAAGCTTTCTTT. It specifies CSANGGRGTEAFF.